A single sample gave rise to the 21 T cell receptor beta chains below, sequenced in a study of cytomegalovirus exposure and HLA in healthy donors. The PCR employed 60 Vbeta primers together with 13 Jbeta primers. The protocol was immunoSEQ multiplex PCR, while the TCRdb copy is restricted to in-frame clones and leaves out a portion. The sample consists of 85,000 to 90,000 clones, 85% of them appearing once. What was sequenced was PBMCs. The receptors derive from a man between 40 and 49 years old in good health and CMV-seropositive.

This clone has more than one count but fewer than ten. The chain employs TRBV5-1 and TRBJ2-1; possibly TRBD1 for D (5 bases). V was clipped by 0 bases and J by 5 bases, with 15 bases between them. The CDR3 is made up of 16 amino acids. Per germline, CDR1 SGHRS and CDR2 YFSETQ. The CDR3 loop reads CASSLEGQATHNEQFF. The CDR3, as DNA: TGCGCCAGCAGCTTGGAGGGGCAGGCGACCCACAATGAGCAGTTCTTC.

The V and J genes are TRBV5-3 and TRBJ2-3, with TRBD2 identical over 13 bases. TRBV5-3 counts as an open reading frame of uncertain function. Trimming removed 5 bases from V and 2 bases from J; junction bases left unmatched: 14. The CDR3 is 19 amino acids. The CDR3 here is CARSYGLAGEGRVTDTQYF. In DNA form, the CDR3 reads TGTGCCAGAAGTTACGGACTAGCGGGAGAGGGCAGGGTCACAGATACGCAGTATTTT.

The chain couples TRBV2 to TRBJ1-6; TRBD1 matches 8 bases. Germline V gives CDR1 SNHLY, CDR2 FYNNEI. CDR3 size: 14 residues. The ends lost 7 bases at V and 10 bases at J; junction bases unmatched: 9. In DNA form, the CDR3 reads TGTGCCAGCACTGACGGACAGGGACGATCACCCCTCCACTTT. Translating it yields CASTDGQGRSPLHF.

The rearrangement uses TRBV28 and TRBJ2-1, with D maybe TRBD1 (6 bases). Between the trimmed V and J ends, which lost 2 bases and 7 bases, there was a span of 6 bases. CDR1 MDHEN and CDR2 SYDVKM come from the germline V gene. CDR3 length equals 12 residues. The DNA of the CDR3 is TGTGCCAGCAGTTTACAGGGGAATGAGCAGTTCTTC. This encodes CASSLQGNEQFF.

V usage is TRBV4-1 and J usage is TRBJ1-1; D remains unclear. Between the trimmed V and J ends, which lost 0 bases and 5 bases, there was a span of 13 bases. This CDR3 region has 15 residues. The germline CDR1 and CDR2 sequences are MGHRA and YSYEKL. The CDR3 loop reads CASSQDMRVETEAFF. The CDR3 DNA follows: TGCGCCAGCAGCCAAGATATGAGGGTAGAAACTGAAGCTTTCTTT.

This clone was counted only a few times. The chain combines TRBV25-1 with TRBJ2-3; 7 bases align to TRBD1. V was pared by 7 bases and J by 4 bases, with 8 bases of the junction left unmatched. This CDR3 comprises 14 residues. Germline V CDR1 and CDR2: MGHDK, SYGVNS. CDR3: CASTSGQVADTQYF. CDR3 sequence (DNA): TGTGCCAGCACCTCCGGACAGGTCGCAGATACGCAGTATTTT.

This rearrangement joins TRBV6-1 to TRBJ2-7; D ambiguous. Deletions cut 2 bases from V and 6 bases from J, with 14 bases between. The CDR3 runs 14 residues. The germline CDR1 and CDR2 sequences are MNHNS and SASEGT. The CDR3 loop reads CASSEFLEVGEQYF. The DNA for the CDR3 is TGTGCCAGCAGTGAATTCCTAGAGGTAGGCGAGCAGTACTTC.

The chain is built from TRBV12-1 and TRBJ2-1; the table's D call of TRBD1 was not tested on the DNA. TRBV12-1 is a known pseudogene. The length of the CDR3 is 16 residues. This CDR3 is CASSLDRDRGYNEQFF. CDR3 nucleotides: TGTGCCAGCAGCTTGGACCGGGACAGGGGCTACAATGAGCAGTTCTTC.

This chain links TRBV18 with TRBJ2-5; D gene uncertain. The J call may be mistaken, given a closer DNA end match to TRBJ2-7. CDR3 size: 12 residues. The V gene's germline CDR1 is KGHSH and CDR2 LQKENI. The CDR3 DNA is TGTGCCAGCTCACCACTGCCAGGCGAGCAGTACTTC. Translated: CASSPLPGEQYF.

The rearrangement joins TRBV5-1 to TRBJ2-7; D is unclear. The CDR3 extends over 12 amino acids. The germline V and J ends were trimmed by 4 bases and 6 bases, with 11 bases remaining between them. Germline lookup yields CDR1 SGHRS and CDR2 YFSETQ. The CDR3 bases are TGCGCCAGCAGCCTAAGCGACCGCGAGCAGTACTTC. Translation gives CASSLSDREQYF.

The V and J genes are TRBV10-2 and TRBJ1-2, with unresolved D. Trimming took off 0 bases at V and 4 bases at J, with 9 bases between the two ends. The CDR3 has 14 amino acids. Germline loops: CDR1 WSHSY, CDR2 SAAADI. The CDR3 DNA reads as TGCGCCAGCAGTGAGTCGTTGTCAGGCTATGGCTACACCTTC. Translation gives CASSESLSGYGYTF.

This chain's CDR3 is CASMGQGAPSQYF. As DNA, the CDR3 is TGTGCCAGCATGGGACAGGGGGCTCCGTCCCAGTACTTC. The chain uses TRBV6-6 and TRBJ2-5; the match to TRBD1 covers 12 bases. Germline assignment: CDR1 MNHNY and CDR2 SVGAGI (reference sequence). This CDR3 has 13 residues. Trimming cost V 7 bases and J 9 bases; bases outside gene matches: 6.

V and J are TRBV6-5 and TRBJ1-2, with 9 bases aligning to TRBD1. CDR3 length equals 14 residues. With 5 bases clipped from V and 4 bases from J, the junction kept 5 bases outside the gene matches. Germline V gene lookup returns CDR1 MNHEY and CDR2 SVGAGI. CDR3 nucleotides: TGTGCCAGCAGTGTGACAGGGGGGACCTATGGCTACACCTTC. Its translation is CASSVTGGTYGYTF.

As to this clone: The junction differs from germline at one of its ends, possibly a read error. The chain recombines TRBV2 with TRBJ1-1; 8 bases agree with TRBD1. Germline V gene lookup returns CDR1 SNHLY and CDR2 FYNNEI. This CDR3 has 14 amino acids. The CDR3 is CASSVWQGATETFF. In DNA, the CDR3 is TGTGCCAGCAGTGTCTGGCAGGGGGCAACTGAAACTTTCTTT.

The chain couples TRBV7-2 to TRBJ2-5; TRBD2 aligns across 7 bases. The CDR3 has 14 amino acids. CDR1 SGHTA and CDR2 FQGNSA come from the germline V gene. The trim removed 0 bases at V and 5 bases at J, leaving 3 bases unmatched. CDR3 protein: CASSLAGGTETQYF. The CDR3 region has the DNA TGTGCCAGCAGCTTAGCGGGGGGGACGGAGACCCAGTACTTC.

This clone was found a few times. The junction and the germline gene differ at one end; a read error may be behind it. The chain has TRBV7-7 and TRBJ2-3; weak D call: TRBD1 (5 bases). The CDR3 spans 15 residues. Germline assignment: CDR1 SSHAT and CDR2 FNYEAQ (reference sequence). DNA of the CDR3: TGTGCTAGCAGCTTAGGGCTGGGCAGGGCAGATACGCAGTATTTT. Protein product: CASSLGLGRADTQYF.

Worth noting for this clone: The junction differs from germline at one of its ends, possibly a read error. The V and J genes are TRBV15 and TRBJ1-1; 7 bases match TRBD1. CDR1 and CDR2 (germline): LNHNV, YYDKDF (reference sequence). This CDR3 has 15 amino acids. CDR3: CAASSTGAASTEAFF. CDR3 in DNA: TGTGCCGCCAGCAGTACAGGGGCAGCGAGCACTGAAGCTTTCTTT.

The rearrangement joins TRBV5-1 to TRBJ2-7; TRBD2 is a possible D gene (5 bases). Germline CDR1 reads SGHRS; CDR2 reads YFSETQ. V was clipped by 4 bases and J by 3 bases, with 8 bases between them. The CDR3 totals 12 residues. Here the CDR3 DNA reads TGCGCCAGCAGCCCTGCGGGCTACGAGCAGTACTTC. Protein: CASSPAGYEQYF. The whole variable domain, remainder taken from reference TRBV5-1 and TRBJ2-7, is KAGVTQTPRYLIKTRGQQVTLSCSPISGHRSVSWYQQTPGQGLQFLFEYFSETQRNKGNFPGRFSGRQFSNSRSEMNVSTLELGDSALYLCASSPAGYEQYFGPGTRLTVT.

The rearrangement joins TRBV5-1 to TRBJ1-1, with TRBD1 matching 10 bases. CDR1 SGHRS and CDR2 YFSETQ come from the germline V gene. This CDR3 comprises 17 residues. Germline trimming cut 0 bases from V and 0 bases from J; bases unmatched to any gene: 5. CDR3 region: CASSLGFGTGVNTEAFF. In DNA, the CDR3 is TGCGCCAGCAGCTTGGGATTCGGGACAGGGGTGAACACTGAAGCTTTCTTT.

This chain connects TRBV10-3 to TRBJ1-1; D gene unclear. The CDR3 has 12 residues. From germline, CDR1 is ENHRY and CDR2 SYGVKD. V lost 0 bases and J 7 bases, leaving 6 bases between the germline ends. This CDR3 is CAISESAHEAFF. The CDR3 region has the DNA TGTGCCATCAGTGAGTCGGCACATGAAGCTTTCTTT.

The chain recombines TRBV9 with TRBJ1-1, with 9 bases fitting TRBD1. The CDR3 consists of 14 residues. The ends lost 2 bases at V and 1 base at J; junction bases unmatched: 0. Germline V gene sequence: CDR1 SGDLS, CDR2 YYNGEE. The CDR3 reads CASSVGQGNTEAFF. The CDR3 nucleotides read TGTGCCAGCAGCGTGGGACAGGGGAACACTGAAGCTTTCTTT.